This TCR beta chain is from a study of technical replicates of blood from a handful of donors (dated by TCRdb to between 2016 and 2019). Libraries were prepared through the immunoSEQ multiplex PCR assay. The clones in this table, taken by TCRdb from immuneACCESS, are in-frame only. Not every clone is retained; where verified, under half of the shortfall comes from an unresolved V gene, and the cause of the rest is unknown. This sample holds 55,000 to 75,000 clones; roughly 86% were observed only once. Jointly, the top ten make up 5% of the sample. The CDR3 has 16 amino acids, counting the end cysteine and phenylalanine. Here the CDR3 DNA is all that survives: 48 bases in frame from base 1. V was cut back by 0 bases and J by 5 bases, leaving a gap of 13 bases between them. The germline V gene (reference sequence) supplies CDR1 MNHEY and CDR2 SMNVEV. Comment on this clone: The antigen this receptor binds is unknown. Nothing much larger sits one base from this clone, and base qualities are not available.

This chain is built from TRBV27 and TRBJ1-4, with no confidently assigned D gene. Source material: PBMCs. The TCR comes from a human donor in good health. Some clones in this sample may be carry-over from other donors' samples. The CDR3: CASSLSTPRLNEKLFF. The DNA sequence is given as TGTGCCAGCAGTTTATCGACCCCCAGGCTGAATGAAAAACTGTTTTTT.